What follows describes a single T cell receptor beta chain. Its antigen is as yet unknown. This sample was included in a study of CD4+ T cells in melanoma. Study results and caveats: In melanoma, neoantigen-specific CD4+ T cells reportedly differed in differentiation state. CD8+ T cell, macrophage and B cell function reportedly correlated with neoantigen-specific CD4+ T cells.

CDR3 size: 14 residues. V shed 7 bases and J 12 bases; nucleotides not matched to a gene: 13. Germline V CDR1 and CDR2: SNHLY, FYNNEI. The data were produced by immunoSEQ multiplex PCR, yet TCRdb's version contains in-frame clones alone and is incomplete. Here the sample spans some 16,000 clones, approximately 76% being singletons. V and J are TRBV2 and TRBJ2-7; the match to TRBD2 covers 12 bases. This sequence was found in a human donor with melanoma. The sequenced material came from cells from a culture (not recorded whether cultured in vitro). As DNA, the CDR3 is TGTGCCAGCACCCCGGGACTAGCGGGCTCCGGGGGGTACTTC. Residues: CASTPGLAGSGGYF.